This TCR beta chain came from a study of cytomegalovirus exposure and HLA in healthy donors. Overall study: Caucasian-associated ancestry cluster membership applied to about four fifths of approximately 420 genotyped donors.

60 Vbeta and 13 Jbeta primers were used in PCR. Clones were read by immunoSEQ multiplex PCR, and TCRdb kept only the in-frame ones, dropping some. The sample has about 82,000 clones; approximately 79% are singletons. Germline lookup yields CDR1 SQVTM and CDR2 ANQGSEA. Trimming removed 4 bases from V and 5 bases from J, with 17 bases in between. The CDR3 loop spans 14 amino acids. The TCR comes from a human donor in good health. The V gene is TRBV29-1, the J gene TRBJ1-2, with a possible D match to TRBD1 (5 bases). Sequencing was performed on PBMCs. The CDR3 loop is CSVGPEVGPYGYTF. The CDR3 bases are TGCAGCGTTGGACCTGAAGTGGGGCCTTATGGCTACACCTTC.